This TCR beta chain was identified during a study of blood T cell repertoires in COVID-19. Study summary: Spain, Italy and the United States supplied samples that represented acute and convalescent COVID-19. PBMCs, B-cell-depleted T cells, or T cells were the source of the cDNA or gDNA that made up the material.

The CDR3 contains 11 residues. Germline V gene sequence: CDR1 SGHKS, CDR2 YYEKEE (reference sequence). On this clone itself: The junction and the germline gene differ at one end; a read error may be behind it.

Recruitment covered some 25 US areas and drew participants whose ages spanned about 18 to 100 years. The method was immunoSEQ multiplex PCR; TCRdb's version includes in-frame clones alone and lacks a portion of them. The sample has a few hundred thousand clones, about 92% seen once. This sequence originates from a woman in her twenties or thirties who had recovered from COVID-19. The sample comprised PBMCs or T cells enriched from blood (not recorded which). This rearrangement joins TRBV5-5 to TRBJ2-1; 8 bases fit TRBD1. The CDR3 sequence: CASSYPGQALF. In nucleotides, the CDR3 is TGTGCCAGCAGTTATCCGGGACAGGCGCTCTTC.